Following are 2 T cell receptor beta chains from one sample sequenced in a study of technical replicates of blood from several donors. Assay used: immunoSEQ multiplex PCR; TCRdb lists only in-frame clones, some missing. This repertoire shows 55,000 to 65,000 clones, roughly 93% found once; its top ten account for approximately 4.2%. The sequencing sample was made of PBMCs. These receptors were obtained from a human donor in good health. Some clones in this sample may be carry-over from other donors' samples.

The genes are TRBV5-4 and TRBJ1-2; D is uncertain. V was clipped by 4 bases and J by 4 bases, with 11 bases between them. This CDR3 has 13 residues. Germline V gene sequence: CDR1 SGHNT, CDR2 YYREEE (reference sequence). This chain's CDR3 is CASSLNRGYGYTF. The DNA for the CDR3 is TGTGCCAGCAGCCTAAACCGGGGCTATGGCTACACCTTC.

This chain connects TRBV4-3 to TRBJ2-1; possibly TRBD1 for D (5 bases). This CDR3 is built from 18 residues. Germline assignment: CDR1 LGHNA and CDR2 YSLEER. The V gene lost 0 bases and the J gene lost 6 bases, with 21 bases spanning the gap. CDR3 amino acids: CASSQDWGRADTFNEQFF. CDR3 nucleotide sequence: TGCGCCAGCAGCCAAGATTGGGGCCGAGCAGATACCTTCAATGAGCAGTTCTTC.